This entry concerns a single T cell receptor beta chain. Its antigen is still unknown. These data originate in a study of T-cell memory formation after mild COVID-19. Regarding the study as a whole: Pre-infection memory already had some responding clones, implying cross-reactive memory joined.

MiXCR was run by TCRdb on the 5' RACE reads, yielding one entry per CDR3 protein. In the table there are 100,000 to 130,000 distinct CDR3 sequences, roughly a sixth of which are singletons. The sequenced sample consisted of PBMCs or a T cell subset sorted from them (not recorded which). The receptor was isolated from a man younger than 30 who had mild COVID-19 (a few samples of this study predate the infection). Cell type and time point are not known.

In nucleotides, the CDR3 is TGTGCCAGCAGCCAAGAAGCTGGTTTGGGCGGTGGCTACACCTTC. It encodes CASSQEAGLGGGYTF. This chain uses TRBV7-2 with TRBJ1-2; D not certain. V lost 5 bases to trimming and J lost 7 bases, with 20 bases between them. This CDR3 has 15 residues. Per germline, CDR1 SGHTA and CDR2 FQGNSA.